This is a list of T cell receptor beta chains from one sample in a study of spatial heterogeneity in lung cancer. Each CDR3 protein is one row after TCRdb ran MiXCR on the 5' RACE reads. The sample contains a few thousand distinct CDR3 sequences, 7.5% to 8.5% of which appear only once. The sequences come from lung tumor tissue, collected at surgery. Every receptor here comes from a male donor with early-stage non-small cell lung cancer. Each CDR3 is given with its conserved first and last residue. Only some rows state a clone size, as once, few, many or a class for expanded clones.

CDR3 | V | size
CASSLGQGAEQYF | TRBV11-2 | .
CASRRTGPNTEAFF | TRBV28 | many
CASSLWGNQPQHF | TRBV14 | medium-sized
CASSVEGGYEQFF | TRBV9 | large
CASIIQPSSYNEQFF | TRBV7-8 | medium-sized
CASSLGRGTEAFF | TRBV27 | .
CASSYSKSVGKLFF | TRBV6-5 | medium-sized
CASRTTRGEQYF | TRBV28 | medium-sized
CASRGTSGGAAEQYF | TRBV2 | few
CASSSWGLAGAGTQYF | TRBV7-8 | few
CASSGTSGYQETQYF | TRBV2 | .
CASSHITSGRVAEQFF | TRBV11-2 | medium-sized
CASSLVSGLRTDTQYF | TRBV7-2 | many
CASSQVHLASGEQYF | TRBV4-3 | medium-sized
CASSSTGDTEAFF | TRBV12-3/TRBV12-4 | .
CASRGALDNEQFF | TRBV21-1 | medium-sized
CASSPRPTGGTDTQYF | TRBV9 | .
CASSLKGYSNQPQHF | TRBV7-2 | medium-sized
CASSGRTGREKLFF | TRBV28 | medium-sized
CSATQYEQYF | TRBV20-1 | medium-sized
CASSLRLTSGQGNGIDGYTF | TRBV6-2/TRBV6-3 | medium-sized
CASSSVGGSQYEQYF | TRBV5-4 | medium-sized
CASSFRAGSAFF | TRBV28 | .
CASSHTAGGHTGELFF | TRBV3-1 | medium-sized
CASSESRPGRRGIQYF | TRBV25-1 | large
CASSLITGPPGELFF | TRBV28 | large
CSARRGSYNEQFF | TRBV20-1 | medium-sized
CSAVKDRDSTQETQYF | TRBV20-1 | .
CASSMNSPQGAKGNEQFF | TRBV19 | many
CASSTTGHNQPQHF | TRBV28 | many
CSVDRVRGDQETQYF | TRBV29-1 | medium-sized
CASRITGTNTEAFF | TRBV25-1 | many
CAIRGGENTGELFF | TRBV15 | .
CASSGNQKSAEQYF | TRBV19 | many
CAWTSDSGGETQYF | TRBV30 | medium-sized
CASVWSSGNTIYF | TRBV28 | medium-sized
CASSAQAGTEAFF | TRBV12-3/TRBV12-4 | .
CASSSPEDVLAGAYTGELFF | TRBV12-3/TRBV12-4 | medium-sized
CASGGTGGTGELFF | TRBV7-8 | medium-sized
CASPRVRAPEAFF | TRBV23-1 | medium-sized
CASSLRAVDTEAFF | TRBV27 | medium-sized
CSSGQGQGNSPLHF | TRBV20-1 | medium-sized
CASSLYWVSVGSFNNEQFF | TRBV5-4 | medium-sized
CSVPGPHTQYF | TRBV29-1 | medium-sized
CATAAGNIQYF | TRBV10-3 | medium-sized
CSARPGLAVNYEQYF | TRBV20-1 | medium-sized
CASSSTGLAGPYEQYF | TRBV28 | many
CASSTGRYGYTF | TRBV18 | many
CASSSGLNTQYF | TRBV7-2 | many
CASSLNLDYNEQFF | TRBV4-1 | few